This T cell receptor (beta chain) was observed in a study of blood T cells in healthy people across ages. Whole-study context: Template switching picked up about one barcoded beta molecule for each two T cells.

The study, taken as a whole, reports: More naive CD4+ cells and higher diversity were found in long-lived than in aged donors.

On this clonotype: Its matching antigen is unknown.

The authors ran a second PCR of about 7 to 12 cycles using a sample-barcoded 5' primer and a J-beta primer mix. With 12 random nucleotides, a template-switch adaptor tagged each individual cDNA molecule. TCRdb recomputed calls from the 5' RACE reads with MiXCR, one row per CDR3 protein. The table lists 1.5 million to 1.9 million distinct CDR3 sequences, about 45% of them singletons. Per sample, no less than 6 micrograms of total RNA were extracted. This clonotype was sampled from a woman aged 18-30 years in good health. Sequencing was carried out using blood.

The CDR3 DNA reads as TGTGCCAGCAGTGAAGCAATACAGGGGTGGCAGCCCCAGCATTTT. Translation gives CASSEAIQGWQPQHF. This rearrangement joins TRBV2 to TRBJ1-5; 7 bases are shared with TRBD1. Trimming removed 0 bases from V and 7 bases from J; junction bases left unmatched: 6. CDR1 SNHLY and CDR2 FYNNEI come from the germline V gene. The CDR3 is made up of 15 amino acids.